The present entry profiles one T cell receptor (beta chain) with its context. What it binds is not known. The sample belongs to a study of cytomegalovirus exposure and HLA in healthy donors. Broader study findings: In a later analysis, TCR beta V- and J-gene trimming showed a link to a missense DCLRE1C variant. Presence/absence analyses took donor sequencing depth as roughly uniform.

Germline trimming cut 3 bases from V and 2 bases from J; bases unmatched to any gene: 2. Germline lookup yields CDR1 KGHSH and CDR2 LQKENI. This CDR3 has 15 amino acids. The PCR used 60 Vbeta and 13 Jbeta primers. TCRdb keeps only in-frame clones here, not all; method: immunoSEQ multiplex PCR. The table records just over 150,000 clones, roughly 80% of them present only once. This rearrangement joins TRBV18 to TRBJ2-3, with 10 bases lining up with TRBD2. The sample consisted of PBMCs. This receptor was obtained from a woman in her 40s in good health and CMV-seronegative. CDR3: CASSPGLAVTDTQYF. DNA of the CDR3: TGTGCCAGCTCACCCGGACTAGCGGTCACAGATACGCAGTATTTT.